The present TCR beta chain was sequenced within a study of blood T cells in healthy people across ages. Study-wide findings and caveats: Measured against age, TCR beta diversity per million T cells decreased in a roughly linear manner. A greater number of naive CD4+ cells and higher diversity distinguished long-lived donors from aged donors. Investigators viewed diversity estimates from one million T cells as underestimates, the study reported.

The authors ran a second PCR of roughly 6 to 11 cycles using a sample-barcoded 5' primer and a J-beta primer mix. TCRdb re-called the 5' RACE reads with MiXCR, one entry per CDR3 protein. The repertoire includes some 790,000 distinct CDR3 sequences, 29% of them detected once, and about 18% sits in the top ten. There are many counts of this clonotype. The antigen is unknown. Each individual donor underwent a draw of about 9.9 milliliters of peripheral blood. CDR1 and CDR2 (germline): MDHEN, SYDVKM. This CDR3 is 13 amino acids long. The J segment lost 3 bases and the V segment lost 6 bases, leaving 3 bases of the junction unmatched.

The sequencing input was blood. The chain combines TRBV28 with TRBJ2-7; TRBD1 aligns across 9 bases. The sequence came from an elderly woman in good health. The CDR3 is CASRGTGIYEQYF. In nucleotides, the CDR3 is TGTGCCAGCAGAGGGACAGGGATCTACGAGCAGTACTTC.